This TCR beta chain was observed in a study of cytomegalovirus exposure and HLA in healthy donors (TCRdb year 2017). Regarding the research as a whole: According to an earlier analysis of a few hundred of the donors, about 179 million T cells yielded over 100 million unique TCR beta sequences and about 300 Gb of sequence data. Using immunosequencing, the study profiled T cell repertoires from around 680 subjects and related those repertoires to cytomegalovirus serostatus. A separate validation cohort of about 110 different subjects was used in addition to the 666-subject first cohort. High-throughput TCR immunosequencing, statistical association of individual TCRs with disease status, and machine learning were combined to predict cytomegalovirus infection status. Among roughly 400 genotyped donors of the cohort, an average of about 240,000 unique TCR beta nucleotide sequences were sequenced per donor, roughly 18% of them non-productive. In an earlier analysis of around 540 of the donors, high-throughput TCR beta sequencing was used to judge whether each TCR beta V gene segment behaved as functional or pseudogenic. Of the 300 to 500 genotyped donors, over 80% were placed in the genetic ancestry cluster associated with self-reported Caucasian donors. In the later analysis, no new phenotypic data were used to find candidate immune exposures; instead, reliance was placed on TCR beta sequences and their occurrence across donors. Every repertoire in the discovery cohort had been generated on one and the same sequencing platform. Roughly 5 DR-DQ haplotypes were handled as single units for association and clustering, since linkage in the cohort was strong. An early release that covered about 600 HLA-typed donors contained approximately 300 gigabases of sequencing data and approximately 85 million unique TCR sequences. A later genetic analysis used genome-wide SNP genotypes for about three fifths of the 666 donors, treating that subset as a discovery cohort. Typing coverage varied by locus: about 620-630 donors for A, B, C, DRB1 and DQB1; more than 500 for DQA1; about 570 for DPA1; around 490 for DPB1. Both class I and class II loci were covered by HLA typing, at four-digit resolution. Alongside the repertoire data, information on donor age, sex, ethnicity and CMV serostatus was compiled. In a later analysis, previously published TCR beta repertoires from 666 donors were re-analyzed and high-resolution HLA genotyping was added so that TCR occurrence patterns could be studied. The aim of the study was to test whether cataloging public T cell receptors could identify signatures of past pathogen exposure. What the research found in general, with its limitations: Presence/absence analyses assumed roughly uniform sequencing depth across donors, an assumption that may not hold. A further reported finding was that TCR beta sequences accurately predicted the HLA-A and HLA-B alleles for most subjects in the first cohort. Some IMGT-functional V segments, including TRBV6-2 and TRBV6-3, could not be distinguished by the 87-base-pair reads and were therefore excluded. In vitro tests confirmed that a few of the cytomegalovirus-associated TCR beta chains recognize cytomegalovirus antigens. Correlated functional status among segregating V segments might reflect linkage disequilibrium, but an unknown experimental factor could not be ruled out. Several of the top co-occurrence clusters appeared to be linked to parvovirus B19, influenza, CMV and Epstein-Barr virus, according to a later analysis. The earlier analysis of a few hundred of the donors excluded approximately 15 rarely observed V segments, including chromosome 9 orphons, because counts were too low. The classifier was reported to diagnose cytomegalovirus status with high specificity and sensitivity in both the original and validation cohorts. A later analysis associated around 16,000 TCR beta sequences with specific HLA alleles at a false discovery rate of 0.05. The study listed 164 TCR beta chains as associated with cytomegalovirus. According to a later analysis, most CMV-associated TCR beta chains appeared to be HLA-restricted, and the HLA associations seemed to be driven largely by CMV exposure. A cluster of highly shared sequence variants was judged likely to be a technical artifact of the sequencing pipeline. Because HLA typing was unavailable for some donors at each locus, only the typed subset was used in association tests. In an earlier analysis of approximately 590 of the donors, most TCR beta V segments were observed in productive rearrangements about 90% or about 30% of the time, broadly matching IMGT annotations. The authors suggested that the approach could potentially be generalized to other disease states and immunological phenotypes. A later genetic analysis associated a missense DCLRE1C variant with V-gene and J-gene trimming of TCR beta chains, and an independent cohort replicated the association. Most TCR sequences were seen in very few donors, while some public TCRs were found in many individuals. According to a later genetic analysis, donors in an Asian-associated ancestry cluster had fewer N-insertions in productive TCRs than the approximately 700-donor mean. Assigning TCR associations to individual alleles was difficult when HLA alleles, especially DR and DQ, strongly co-occurred. In a later analysis, HLA-associated TCR beta chains showed more clonal expansion and lower generation probabilities than non-associated chains that were equally common. In a later analysis, the rate of TCR association differed among HLA loci, with DRB1 alleles having the most associated TCRs and HLA-C alleles having the fewest. CMV serostatus was the only immune exposure information available for the cohort. This cohort had only TCR beta chains sequenced, and the lack of alpha or paired-chain data limited which features could be detected.

Libraries came from the immunoSEQ multiplex PCR assay. For the multiplex PCR, a mixture combining 60 forward primers for TCR Vbeta segments and 13 reverse primers for TCR Jbeta segments was used. Amplification of the CDR3 region of rearranged TCR beta genes was performed with a multiplex PCR assay on genomic DNA. Amplified TCR beta libraries were sequenced as 87-base-pair reads on the Illumina HiSeq System. The paper's processing steps were these. Across the 700 or so repertoires, a later analysis counted about 81 million unique TCR beta chains, roughly 11 million of which were shared by at least two donors. A nearest-neighbor algorithm error-corrected the raw reads and collapsed the reads into unique sequences, merging closely related sequences to remove PCR and sequencing errors. To assign V, D and J gene segments, CDR3 sequences were aligned to IMGT reference sequences. For a sequence to be retained, a match of at least six nucleotides to both a V gene segment and a J gene segment was required. Rearrangements were called productive when the CDR3 lacked stop codons and stayed in frame with V and J; all others were non-productive. Following IMGT convention, CDR3 was defined as the stretch from the second conserved V-encoded cysteine up to the conserved J-encoded phenylalanine. The earlier analysis of about 610 of the donors excluded sequences that lacked an unambiguous match to a single V gene segment. In an earlier analysis of some 590 of the donors, a V segment was called functional when productive rearrangements were above 56.7%, and segregating when the standard deviation between donors exceeded 5%. A statistical classification framework was built for diagnosing cytomegalovirus status from the catalog of TCR beta chain sequences. In a later analysis, TCR nucleotide sequences were compared against IMGT/GENE-DB human TR gene sequences so that V and J genes could be assigned. Using the TCRdist pipeline, a later analysis assigned CDR3 sequences along with most-parsimonious VDJ recombination scenarios. A later analysis defined each TCR beta chain by its CDR3 amino acid sequence plus V-gene family, and excluded reads lacking a unique V-gene family. A later analysis removed nearly 600 highly shared, low-generation-probability nucleotide sequences to deal with suspected cross-contamination and a sequencing artifact. A later analysis calculated a clonal expansion index for each public chain from normalized within-repertoire ranks of inferred template counts. In a later analysis, generation probabilities were computed with a VDJ recombination model fitted to out-of-frame rearrangements, and the resulting probabilities were checked against IGoR. In a later analysis, hypergeometric tests were used to score TCR-TCR, TCR-HLA and TCR-CMV co-occurrence, with a repertoire-size bias correction applied to TCR pairs. In a later analysis, false discovery rates were estimated by permuting HLA or CMV assignments 20 times. In a later analysis, co-occurring TCRs were grouped using DBSCAN, with TCRdist sequence similarity added in when clustering inside HLA-allele-positive subsets. Repertoires with fewer than 30,000 or more than 120,000 public chains were left out of co-occurrence clustering, as were about five repertoires with anomalous nucleotide sharing. TCRdb provides this immuneACCESS table in a form limited to in-frame rearrangements. Some clones are lacking; in checked studies, under half of them reflect an unresolved V gene, and why the rest are absent is not known. V and J calls and clone size come straight from that table; D and trimming were deduced from the DNA. For this sample, the table gives 200,000 to 250,000 clones. About 1% of the sample belongs to the ten largest clones.

Concerning this clone itself: Its antigen is currently not known.

The CDR3 runs 15 residues from the cysteine to the phenylalanine. Just CDR3 DNA is preserved here, 45 bases in frame from base 1. Per the germline V gene, SGHRS is the CDR1 and YFSETQ is the CDR2. V and J lose 4 bases and 2 bases, and a span of 16 bases separates them. The cohort comprised more than 550 healthy bone marrow donors. All cohort members were sampled while nominally healthy, although unrecorded immune exposures were likely present. The donor tested CMV seropositive and was one of the 289 seropositive cohort members. A peripheral blood sample was collected from each donor, and TCR beta sequencing was performed on peripheral blood mononuclear cells. The Qiagen DNeasy Blood Extraction Kit was used to extract genomic DNA from the blood cell samples.

Specimen: PBMCs. The clonotype comes from a girl aged 2-10 years in good health and CMV-seropositive. Rearrangement joined TRBV5-1 to TRBJ2-7, with TRBD2 tentatively as D gene (6 bases match). The DNA sequence is TGCGCCAGCAGCCTACCTCAGCGGGCCCCCTACGAGCAGTACTTC. It encodes CASSLPQRAPYEQYF.